This entry lists 10 T cell receptor beta chains sequenced from one sample in a study of identical twins. TCRdb ran MiXCR on the 5' RACE reads and lists one entry per CDR3 protein. Of about 330,000 distinct CDR3 sequences in the sample, 9% to 15% were seen once. Separately, the same data were catalogued under a study of yellow fever vaccine responses in identical twins.

The sequenced sample was CD8+ T cells sorted from blood. The origin of the receptors is a young woman in good health.

This clonotype has just a few counts. This chain joins TRBV24-1 and TRBJ2-7, with TRBD1 identical over 8 bases. V lost 5 bases, J lost 3 bases, and 2 bases stayed unmatched. Germline CDR1 is KGHDR and CDR2 is SFDVKD. CDR3 size: 13 residues. CDR3 sequence reads: CATSGTGSYEQYF. In DNA, the CDR3 is TGTGCCACCAGTGGGACAGGGAGCTACGAGCAGTACTTC.

V is TRBV24-1 and J is TRBJ2-2; D not resolved. Germline assignment: CDR1 KGHDR and CDR2 SFDVKD. V lost 9 bases, J lost 3 bases, and 7 bases lay in between. The length of the CDR3 is 12 residues. The CDR3 coding sequence is TGTGCCACCTCGGCCTACACCGGGGAGCTGTTTTTT. This translates into CATSAYTGELFF.

This clonotype was recorded at least ten times. V and J are TRBV4-1 and TRBJ2-3; TRBD2 agrees at 11 bases. Germline V gene lookup returns CDR1 MGHRA and CDR2 YSYEKL. V was clipped by 1 base and J by 3 bases; unmatched bases: 3. The CDR3 length is 16 residues. The CDR3, as DNA: TGCGCCAGCAGCCAAGGTAGCGGGGGGGTAACAGATACGCAGTATTTT. Its translation: CASSQGSGGVTDTQYF.

In its sample, this clonotype was seen many times. The genes are TRBV28 and TRBJ2-1, with TRBD2 identical over 13 bases. V lost 3 bases and J lost 2; bases outside the gene matches: 13. This CDR3 region has 20 residues. From germline, CDR1 is MDHEN and CDR2 SYDVKM. The CDR3 here is CASSFPQGGLAGAPYNEQFF. The CDR3 DNA sequence: TGTGCCAGCAGTTTCCCCCAGGGAGGACTAGCGGGGGCACCCTACAATGAGCAGTTCTTC.

This clonotype turned up a few times. V usage is TRBV6-2 or TRBV6-3 and J usage is TRBJ2-1, with a tentative D call TRBD1 (6 bases). The germline V and J ends were trimmed by 6 bases and 4 bases, with 16 bases remaining between them. The germline CDR1 and CDR2 sequences are MNHEY and SVGEGT. The CDR3 loop spans 15 amino acids. CDR3 nucleotide sequence: TGTGCCAGCAGACTTTTCAACGGACAGTACAATGAGCAGTTCTTC. This encodes CASRLFNGQYNEQFF.

This rearrangement joins TRBV10-3 to TRBJ2-1, with 8 bases fitting TRBD1. V was clipped by 5 bases and J by 2 bases; unmatched bases: 2. The CDR3 sequence is 14 residues long. Germline-derived CDR1 and CDR2 are ENHRY and SYGVKD. CDR3 amino acids: CAISRQGTYNEQFF. The CDR3 DNA follows: TGTGCCATCAGTCGACAGGGGACCTACAATGAGCAGTTCTTC.

This clonotype showed up many times. The CDR3 DNA reads as TGCAGCGCGGACAGCTCCTACAATGAGCAGTTCTTC. Translation gives CSADSSYNEQFF. The V and J genes are TRBV29-1 and TRBJ2-1; weak D call: TRBD1 (6 bases). V gave up 7 bases and J gave up 0 bases, with 7 bases separating them. The CDR3 is 12 amino acids. CDR1 is SQVTM and CDR2 is ANQGSEA in the germline V gene.

This rearrangement joins TRBV28 to TRBJ1-1; D ambiguous. Germline V CDR1 and CDR2: MDHEN, SYDVKM. The CDR3 has 12 amino acids. The V and J ends lost 5 bases and 4 bases respectively, with 8 bases between them. DNA for the CDR3: TGTGCCAGCAGTCCTAGGGTCACTGAAGCTTTCTTT. This codes for CASSPRVTEAFF.

This clonotype was observed many times. The chain joins TRBV5-1 to TRBJ2-2, with D hard to call. Germline CDR1 and CDR2: SGHRS and YFSETQ. The CDR3 totals 17 residues. Trimming removed 4 bases from V and 2 bases from J, with 18 bases in between. The CDR3 nucleotides read TGCGCCAGCAGCAACCCTCTCTGGGAAATTAACACCGGGGAGCTGTTTTTT. The encoded protein is CASSNPLWEINTGELFF.

There are many counts of this clonotype. This chain links TRBV27 with TRBJ2-3, with D perhaps TRBD2 (5 bases). Between the trimmed V and J ends, which lost 7 bases and 2 bases, there was a span of 13 bases. The CDR3 consists of 14 residues. Germline-derived CDR1 and CDR2 are MNHEY and SMNVEV (reference sequence). The CDR3: CASTLQRPTDTQYF. CDR3 DNA sequence: TGTGCCAGCACCCTCCAGCGGCCCACAGATACGCAGTATTTT.